This is a list of T cell receptor beta chains from one sample in a study of cytomegalovirus exposure and HLA in healthy donors. The data were produced by immunoSEQ multiplex PCR, yet TCRdb's version contains in-frame clones alone and is incomplete. The table includes under 200,000 clones, 65% to 70% detected once. Source material: PBMCs. These receptors came from a woman between 18 and 29 years old in good health and CMV-seropositive. CDR3s leave out the opening cysteine and the closing phenylalanine or tryptophan. Fields, in order: J gene, V gene, CDR3 length, CDR3 protein.

J gene: TRBJ2-2; V gene: TRBV27; CDR3 length: 14; CDR3 protein: ASTGLGLKNTGELF
J gene: TRBJ1-2; V gene: TRBV2; CDR3 length: 12; CDR3 protein: ASSDNLSGYGYT
J gene: TRBJ1-2; V gene: TRBV6-1; CDR3 length: 13; CDR3 protein: ASSESTGGRYGYT
J gene: TRBJ2-7; V gene: TRBV6-5; CDR3 length: 12; CDR3 protein: ASRRGQLSYEQY
J gene: TRBJ2-7; V gene: TRBV7-9; CDR3 length: 13; CDR3 protein: ASSSRTSRGHEQY
J gene: TRBJ2-2; V gene: TRBV30; CDR3 length: 11; CDR3 protein: AWRFPGPGELF
J gene: TRBJ1-1; V gene: TRBV6-6; CDR3 length: 13; CDR3 protein: ASTPGTGRNTEAF
J gene: TRBJ2-7; V gene: TRBV29-1; CDR3 length: 13; CDR3 protein: SPETTGDLPYEQY
J gene: TRBJ2-2; V gene: TRBV5-4; CDR3 length: 10; CDR3 protein: ASSLYGGELF
J gene: TRBJ2-2; V gene: TRBV27; CDR3 length: 11; CDR3 protein: ASASGNTGELF